This T cell receptor (beta chain) was profiled in a study of blood T cell repertoires in COVID-19. This CDR3 spans 12 amino acids. Deletions cut 2 bases from V and 2 bases from J, with 3 bases between. CDR1 is LGHNT, CDR2 FRNRAP, per germline. Original handling: It was from reference gene primer amplification that nucleated cell counts were estimated. TCRdb's copy holds only in-frame clones and misses some; the assay was immunoSEQ multiplex PCR. The DNA gave D and trimming, while V, J and clone size come from that table. The sample includes 150,000 or so clones, approximately 84% of them seen just once.

The sequence was collected from a woman in her forties with acute COVID-19. The sample consisted of PBMCs or T cells enriched from blood (not recorded which). The V gene is TRBV12-5, the J gene TRBJ2-5; D ambiguous. CDR3 region: CASGLTQETQYF. CDR3 sequence (DNA): TGTGCTAGTGGTTTGACTCAAGAGACCCAGTACTTC.